Below are 18 T cell receptor beta chains sequenced from a single sample in a study of blood T cell repertoires in COVID-19 (TCRdb year 2020). Libraries came from the immunoSEQ multiplex PCR assay. TCRdb obtained this table from immuneACCESS and retained in-frame rearrangements with V and J assigned. These tables miss some clones; where compared with another copy, unresolved V genes account for less than half of the shortfall, and the remainder is unexplained. Counted in this sample were 300,000 to 450,000 clones; roughly 87% of them appeared once. The biggest ten clones account for 3.9% of the sample. The sample comprised peripheral blood. The receptors shown here come from a woman aged 60-75 years with COVID-19, enrolled during active disease.

V gene TRBV7-2 combines with J gene TRBJ1-5; 10 nucleotides align to TRBD1. Germline V gene data show CDR1 as SGHTA and CDR2 as FQGNSA. The CDR3 runs to 17 residues. V shed 2 bases, J shed 7 bases, and the junction held 11 bases outside the gene matches. The CDR3 protein is CASSLPEGDRGPQPQHF. DNA for the CDR3: TGTGCCAGCAGCTTACCCGAGGGAGACAGGGGGCCCCAGCCCCAGCATTTT.

The V gene is TRBV29-1, the J gene TRBJ1-6; D not certain. The CDR3 length is 14 residues. Germline CDR1 is SQVTM and CDR2 is ANQGSEA. The germline V and J ends were trimmed by 5 bases and 6 bases, with 14 bases remaining between them. The CDR3 here is CSVLFAPVNSPLHF. In nucleotides, the CDR3 is TGCAGCGTTTTGTTTGCGCCGGTTAATTCACCCCTCCACTTT. Full variable domain (outside the CDR3, taken from reference TRBV29-1 and TRBJ1-6): SAVISQKPSRDICQRGTSLTIQCQVDSQVTMMFWYRQQPGQSLTLIATANQGSEATYESGFVIDKFPISRPNLTFSTLTVSNMSPEDSSIYLCSVLFAPVNSPLHFGNGTRLTVT.

The chain carries TRBV2 and TRBJ1-5; D unresolved. This CDR3 contains 14 residues. Germline CDR1 reads SNHLY; CDR2 reads FYNNEI. The V end was cut by 7 bases, the J end by 5 bases, with 15 bases between. CDR3 residues: CASTPGASYQPQHF. The CDR3 bases are TGTGCCAGCACTCCGGGTGCCAGCTATCAGCCCCAGCATTTT.

The chain joins TRBV12-3 or TRBV12-4 to TRBJ1-1, with TRBD1 identical over 9 bases. This CDR3 has 13 residues. The V gene end was trimmed by 6 bases and the J gene end by 9 bases; junction bases not matched to a gene: 8. The CDR3 DNA reads TGTGCCAGCAGAGATACAGGGGGCCCAAAAGCTTTCTTT. The encoded protein is CASRDTGGPKAFF.

The chain is built from TRBV5-1 and TRBJ1-3; 7 positions match TRBD1. In germline, CDR1 is SGHRS, CDR2 YFSETQ. The J segment lost 1 base and the V segment lost 4 bases, leaving 2 bases of the junction unmatched. The CDR3 extends over 14 amino acids. The chain's CDR3 is CASSQTGSGNTIYF. CDR3 bases: TGCGCCAGCAGCCAGACAGGGTCTGGAAACACCATATATTTT.

J is TRBJ1-1 and V is TRBV5-5, with TRBD1 identical over 9 bases. The V gene's germline CDR1 is SGHKS and CDR2 YYEKEE (reference sequence). CDR3 length: 16 amino acids. V gave up 0 bases and J gave up 5 bases; unmatched junction bases: 8. The CDR3 nucleotides are TGTGCCAGCAGCTTGGACAGGGGGCGGTTGAGTACTGAAGCTTTCTTT. Protein: CASSLDRGRLSTEAFF.

The chain uses TRBV15 and TRBJ2-7, with D hard to call. The CDR3 extends over 16 amino acids. V lost 0 bases and J lost 0, with 12 bases in between. Germline CDR1 LNHNV, CDR2 YYDKDF (reference sequence). The CDR3 bases are TGTGCCACCAGCAGAGAGAGACACCAGAGCTCCTACGAGCAGTACTTC. Translating it yields CATSRERHQSSYEQYF. Filled out from reference TRBV15 and TRBJ2-7, the complete variable domain reads DAMVIQNPRYQVTQFGKPVTLSCSQTLNHNVMYWYQQKSSQAPKLLFHYYDKDFNNEADTPDNFQSRRPNTSFCFLDIRSPGLGDTAMYLCATSRERHQSSYEQYFGPGTRLTVT.

This chain links TRBV28 with TRBJ1-2; 8 bases are shared with TRBD1. Germline values: CDR1 MDHEN, CDR2 SYDVKM. The ends lost 5 bases at V and 0 bases at J; junction bases unmatched: 8. The CDR3 length is 16 residues. The CDR3 protein is CASSPGGASPNYGYTF. For the CDR3, the DNA is TGTGCCAGCAGTCCAGGGGGCGCATCCCCTAACTATGGCTACACCTTC.

The chain has TRBV4-2 and TRBJ2-5; the D gene is possibly TRBD2 (6 bases). The CDR3 runs 15 residues. Deletions cut 3 bases from V and 2 bases from J, with 13 bases between. CDR1 LGHNA and CDR2 YNFKEQ come from the germline V gene. CDR3: CASSHRSRGQETQYF. Written as DNA, the CDR3 is TGTGCCAGCAGCCATAGAAGTCGGGGGCAAGAGACCCAGTACTTC.

The J gene is TRBJ1-1, the V gene TRBV18; D unresolved. The V and J ends lost 6 bases and 0 bases respectively, with 11 bases between them. CDR1 is KGHSH and CDR2 is LQKENI in the germline V gene. The CDR3 runs 14 residues. CDR3 protein: CASSPADLNTEAFF. CDR3 nucleotide sequence: TGTGCCAGCTCCCCGGCGGATTTGAACACTGAAGCTTTCTTT.

The sample holds one count of this clone. The rearrangement joins TRBV4-1 to TRBJ2-3; 7 bases match TRBD1. V lost 4 bases to trimming and J lost 2 bases; unmatched junction nucleotides: 9. There are 16 residues in the CDR3. The germline V gene has CDR1 MGHRA and CDR2 YSYEKL. CDR3 region: CASSLPGQTYTDTQYF. The CDR3 DNA is TGCGCCAGCAGCCTTCCGGGACAGACATACACAGATACGCAGTATTTT.

This chain joins TRBV7-8 and TRBJ1-3; no clear D. The CDR3 loop spans 14 amino acids. From germline, CDR1 is SGHVS and CDR2 FQNEAQ. Trimming stripped 5 bases from V and 2 bases from J, with 10 bases between. The CDR3 coding sequence is TGTGCCAGCAGCCATCGAGGCACTGGAAACACCATATATTTT. Protein sequence: CASSHRGTGNTIYF.

The chain links TRBV4-2 to TRBJ1-1; 7 bases align to TRBD1. The CDR3 loop spans 15 amino acids. In germline, CDR1 is LGHNA, CDR2 YNFKEQ. V lost 4 bases, J lost 1 base, and 6 bases stayed unmatched. Here the CDR3 DNA reads TGTGCCAGCAGCCGTCCTACAGGGGCGAACACTGAAGCTTTCTTT. Translation gives CASSRPTGANTEAFF.

This clone was found once. This rearrangement joins TRBV5-4 to TRBJ1-3, with a possible D match to TRBD1 (5 bases). V gave up 4 bases and J gave up 4 bases, with 18 bases separating them. Looked up from germline, CDR1 is SGHNT and CDR2 is YYREEE (reference sequence). CDR3 length: 16 residues. The CDR3 region is CASSTQGAPIGNTIYF. For the CDR3, the DNA is TGTGCCAGCAGCACCCAGGGTGCCCCCATCGGAAACACCATATATTTT.

The chain joins TRBV18 to TRBJ2-7; 7 nucleotides align to TRBD1. The CDR3 spans 16 residues. Germline lookup yields CDR1 KGHSH and CDR2 LQKENI. Unmatched junction bases numbered 10, after V lost 2 bases and J lost 3 bases. CDR3 loop: CASSPSTGPWGYEQYF. The CDR3 DNA reads as TGTGCCAGCTCACCATCGACAGGGCCCTGGGGCTACGAGCAGTACTTC. The whole variable domain, remainder taken from reference TRBV18 and TRBJ2-7, is NAGVMQNPRHLVRRRGQEARLRCSPMKGHSHVYWYRQLPEEGLKFMVYLQKENIIDESGMPKERFSAEFPKEGPSILRIQQVVRGDSAAYFCASSPSTGPWGYEQYFGPGTRLTVT.

The chain has TRBV6-1 and TRBJ1-2; TRBD1 is a possible D gene (6 bases). The CDR3 length is 16 residues. Germline-derived CDR1 and CDR2 are MNHNS and SASEGT. Trimming stripped 3 bases from V and 2 bases from J, with 16 bases between. In DNA, the CDR3 is TGTGCCAGCAGTGAGAACACCGGGACACACAACTATGGCTACACCTTC. Its translation is CASSENTGTHNYGYTF.

The gene calls are TRBV6-1 and TRBJ1-1; weak D call: TRBD1 (5 bases). Trimming shortened V by 1 base and J by 4 bases, and 10 bases separated the two germline ends. From germline, CDR1 is MNHNS and CDR2 SASEGT. The CDR3 covers 14 residues. For the CDR3, the DNA is TGTGCCAGCAGTGAAGGACAGAAACTCACTGAAGCTTTCTTT. Amino acids: CASSEGQKLTEAFF.

The chain couples TRBV28 to TRBJ1-5, with TRBD1 matching 7 bases. The CDR3 extends over 16 amino acids. J lost 2 bases, V lost 3 bases, and 7 bases had no gene match. Per the germline V gene, CDR1 is MDHEN and CDR2 is SYDVKM. CDR3 DNA: TGTGCCAGCAGTTTCCCGCAAGGACAGGGCAATCAGCCCCAGCATTTT. This codes for CASSFPQGQGNQPQHF.